A selection of T cell receptor beta chains follows, all from one sample in a study of human T cells and chemical hapten exposure. Each CDR3 protein gets one entry after TCRdb re-called the RACE reads with MiXCR. The table shows under 90,000 distinct CDR3 sequences, with 8% to 10% occurring only once. The sequencing used whole blood, collected in connection with sensitization to the hapten diphenylcyclopropenone (DPC). These receptors were obtained from a woman in her forties with alopecia areata. Some clones in this sample may be carry-over from other donors' samples. Both conserved end residues are part of each CDR3. A D gene is named only where the DNA matches it firmly. Not all rows give a size; the values are once, few, many and, for expanded clones, a class.

j_call | v_call | d_call | clone_size | cdr3_aa | cdr3_nt
TRBJ2-3 | TRBV18 | NA | few | CASSPEAGSRTDTQYF | TGTGCCAGCTCACCAGAGGCAGGGTCTAGGACAGATACGCAGTATTTT
TRBJ2-7 | TRBV4-1 | TRBD1 | few | CASSADRESEQYF | TGCGCCAGCAGTGCGGACAGGGAGAGCGAGCAGTACTTC
TRBJ1-2 | TRBV27 | NA | NA | CASSFGRSGGYTF | TGTGCCAGCAGCTTTGGGAGGTCGGGGGGCTACACCTTC
TRBJ1-3 | TRBV6-5 | NA | NA | CASKYSTYHSGNTIYF | TGTGCCAGCAAATACTCCACCTACCACTCTGGAAACACCATATATTTT
TRBJ2-3 | TRBV6-1 | TRBD2 | many | CASSEGHSGADTQYF | TGTGCCAGCAGTGAAGGTCACAGCGGGGCAGATACGCAGTATTTT
TRBJ1-5 | TRBV20-1 | TRBD1 | many | CSAGDRGTLWNQPQHF | TGCAGTGCTGGGGACAGGGGAACTTTATGGAATCAGCCCCAGCATTTT
TRBJ2-4 | TRBV6-6 | NA | many | CASGVAGQKIQYF | TGTGCCAGCGGGGTAGCGGGACAGAAGATTCAGTACTTC
TRBJ1-6 | TRBV7-9 | TRBD1 | many | CASSSVDRGPNSPLHF | TGTGCCAGCAGCTCCGTCGACAGGGGGCCTAATTCACCCCTCCACTTT
TRBJ1-2 | TRBV19 | NA | once | CASSIIRNYGYTF | TGTGCCAGTAGTATAATCCGGAACTATGGCTACACCTTC
TRBJ1-1 | TRBV6-2/TRBV6-3 | TRBD1 | few | CASSSTGGRTEAFF | TGTGCCAGCAGTTCCACAGGGGGCAGAACTGAAGCTTTCTTT
TRBJ1-1 | TRBV5-5 | NA | many | CASSLGVLNSEAFF | TGTGCCAGCAGCTTAGGGGTCTTGAATTCTGAAGCTTTCTTT
TRBJ2-1 | TRBV5-1 | TRBD1 | NA | CASSLPGQGLEQFF | TGCGCCAGCAGCCTCCCGGGACAGGGACTTGAGCAGTTCTTC
TRBJ2-3 | TRBV7-6 | NA | few | CASSLVAPYRTDTQYF | TGTGCCAGCAGCTTAGTGGCACCTTATCGCACAGATACGCAGTATTTT
TRBJ1-2 | TRBV12-3/TRBV12-4 | NA | many | CASSLWAGSLNYGYTF | TGTGCCAGCAGTTTGTGGGCAGGGAGTCTCAACTATGGCTACACCTTC
TRBJ2-7 | TRBV5-1 | NA | many | CASSLFSGGYEQYF | TGCGCCAGCAGCTTGTTTTCCGGGGGCTACGAGCAGTACTTC
TRBJ1-2 | TRBV5-5 | TRBD1 | many | CASSFGQGPFYGYTF | TGTGCCAGCAGCTTCGGACAGGGGCCTTTCTATGGCTACACCTTC
TRBJ2-7 | TRBV18 | TRBD2 | many | CASSPLSGGSSYEQYF | TGTGCCAGCTCACCACTCAGCGGGGGGAGCTCCTACGAGCAGTACTTC
TRBJ1-2 | TRBV15 | NA | many | CATSRDTGTLLNYGYTF | TGTGCCACCAGCAGAGATACGGGGACGCTATTAAACTATGGCTACACCTTC
TRBJ1-2 | TRBV12-3/TRBV12-4 | NA | many | CASSPRGEGSYTF | TGTGCCAGCAGTCCCCGTGGCGAGGGAAGCTACACCTTC
TRBJ1-1 | TRBV11-2 | NA | many | CASSLRNYEAFF | TGTGCCAGCAGCTTACGAAACTATGAAGCTTTCTTT
TRBJ2-3 | TRBV20-1 | NA | NA | CSAPRARTKKLSDTQYF | TGCAGTGCTCCCAGAGCGCGGACTAAGAAGTTGTCAGATACGCAGTATTTT
TRBJ2-3 | TRBV5-1 | NA | many | CASSGPFTDTQYF | TGCGCCAGCAGCGGCCCCTTTACAGATACGCAGTATTTT
TRBJ1-1 | TRBV5-1 | NA | many | CASSSTGNTEAFF | TGCGCCAGCAGCTCAACAGGGAACACTGAAGCTTTCTTT
TRBJ2-3 | TRBV9 | TRBD2 | many | CASSPGTSGYLTDTQYF | TGTGCCAGCAGCCCAGGGACTAGCGGGTACCTCACAGATACGCAGTATTTT
TRBJ2-5 | TRBV5-4 | NA | NA | CASSFDYQETQYF | TGTGCCAGCAGCTTCGACTACCAAGAGACCCAGTACTTC
TRBJ1-6 | TRBV3-1 | TRBD1 | NA | CASSPDRANSPLHF | TGTGCCAGCAGCCCAGACAGGGCAAATTCACCCCTCCACTTT
TRBJ2-3 | TRBV2 | NA | NA | CASRPSSPDTQYF | TGTGCCAGCAGGCCTAGTAGCCCAGATACGCAGTATTTT
TRBJ1-4 | TRBV2 | TRBD1 | many | CASRQGAGEKLFF | TGTGCCAGCAGACAGGGGGCAGGTGAAAAACTGTTTTTT
TRBJ1-1 | TRBV6-1 | NA | NA | CASSEDTVSGDTEAFF | TGTGCCAGCAGTGAAGATACCGTTTCGGGGGACACTGAAGCTTTCTTT
TRBJ1-3 | TRBV4-3 | TRBD1 | NA | CASGDSAVLSGNTIYF | TGCGCCAGCGGGGACAGCGCGGTCCTCTCTGGAAACACCATATATTTT
TRBJ1-6 | TRBV9 | NA | NA | CASSVSPLGDSPLHF | TGTGCCAGCAGCGTAAGCCCTCTGGGGGATTCACCCCTCCACTTT
TRBJ2-7 | TRBV6-5 | TRBD2 | few | CASSYSTAGGTEQYF | TGTGCCAGCAGTTACTCGACTGCGGGAGGCACCGAGCAGTACTTC
TRBJ1-2 | TRBV29-1 | NA | few | CSVEGAGLDGYTF | TGCAGCGTTGAAGGGGCAGGGTTGGATGGCTACACCTTC
TRBJ2-7 | TRBV7-2 | NA | many | CASSKTVGEQYF | TGTGCCAGCAGCAAAACAGTAGGCGAGCAGTACTTC
TRBJ2-7 | TRBV27 | NA | many | CASSSSSYEQYF | TGTGCCAGCAGTTCCTCGTCCTACGAGCAGTACTTC
TRBJ2-7 | TRBV3-2 | NA | NA | CASSPGTGGLGLPIEQYF | TGTGCCAGCAGCCCCGGGACAGGGGGCCTGGGTCTTCCTATCGAGCAGTACTTC
TRBJ1-5 | TRBV2 | TRBD1 | many | CASSEGTGGKQPQHF | TGTGCCAGCAGTGAAGGGACAGGGGGCAAGCAGCCCCAGCATTTT